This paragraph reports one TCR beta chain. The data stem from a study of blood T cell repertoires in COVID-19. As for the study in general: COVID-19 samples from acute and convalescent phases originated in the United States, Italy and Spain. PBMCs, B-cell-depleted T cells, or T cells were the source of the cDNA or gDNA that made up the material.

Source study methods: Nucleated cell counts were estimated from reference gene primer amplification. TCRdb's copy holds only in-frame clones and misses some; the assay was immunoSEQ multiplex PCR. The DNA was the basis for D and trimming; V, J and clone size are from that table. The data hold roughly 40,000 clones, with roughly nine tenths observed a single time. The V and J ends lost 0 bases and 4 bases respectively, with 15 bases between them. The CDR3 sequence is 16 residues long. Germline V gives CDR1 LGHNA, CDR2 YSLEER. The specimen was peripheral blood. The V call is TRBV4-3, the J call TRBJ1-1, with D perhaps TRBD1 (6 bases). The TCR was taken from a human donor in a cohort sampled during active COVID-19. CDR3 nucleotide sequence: TGCGCCAGCAGCCAAGATCCACAGGGTGCGGGCACTGAAGCTTTCTTT. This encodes CASSQDPQGAGTEAFF.